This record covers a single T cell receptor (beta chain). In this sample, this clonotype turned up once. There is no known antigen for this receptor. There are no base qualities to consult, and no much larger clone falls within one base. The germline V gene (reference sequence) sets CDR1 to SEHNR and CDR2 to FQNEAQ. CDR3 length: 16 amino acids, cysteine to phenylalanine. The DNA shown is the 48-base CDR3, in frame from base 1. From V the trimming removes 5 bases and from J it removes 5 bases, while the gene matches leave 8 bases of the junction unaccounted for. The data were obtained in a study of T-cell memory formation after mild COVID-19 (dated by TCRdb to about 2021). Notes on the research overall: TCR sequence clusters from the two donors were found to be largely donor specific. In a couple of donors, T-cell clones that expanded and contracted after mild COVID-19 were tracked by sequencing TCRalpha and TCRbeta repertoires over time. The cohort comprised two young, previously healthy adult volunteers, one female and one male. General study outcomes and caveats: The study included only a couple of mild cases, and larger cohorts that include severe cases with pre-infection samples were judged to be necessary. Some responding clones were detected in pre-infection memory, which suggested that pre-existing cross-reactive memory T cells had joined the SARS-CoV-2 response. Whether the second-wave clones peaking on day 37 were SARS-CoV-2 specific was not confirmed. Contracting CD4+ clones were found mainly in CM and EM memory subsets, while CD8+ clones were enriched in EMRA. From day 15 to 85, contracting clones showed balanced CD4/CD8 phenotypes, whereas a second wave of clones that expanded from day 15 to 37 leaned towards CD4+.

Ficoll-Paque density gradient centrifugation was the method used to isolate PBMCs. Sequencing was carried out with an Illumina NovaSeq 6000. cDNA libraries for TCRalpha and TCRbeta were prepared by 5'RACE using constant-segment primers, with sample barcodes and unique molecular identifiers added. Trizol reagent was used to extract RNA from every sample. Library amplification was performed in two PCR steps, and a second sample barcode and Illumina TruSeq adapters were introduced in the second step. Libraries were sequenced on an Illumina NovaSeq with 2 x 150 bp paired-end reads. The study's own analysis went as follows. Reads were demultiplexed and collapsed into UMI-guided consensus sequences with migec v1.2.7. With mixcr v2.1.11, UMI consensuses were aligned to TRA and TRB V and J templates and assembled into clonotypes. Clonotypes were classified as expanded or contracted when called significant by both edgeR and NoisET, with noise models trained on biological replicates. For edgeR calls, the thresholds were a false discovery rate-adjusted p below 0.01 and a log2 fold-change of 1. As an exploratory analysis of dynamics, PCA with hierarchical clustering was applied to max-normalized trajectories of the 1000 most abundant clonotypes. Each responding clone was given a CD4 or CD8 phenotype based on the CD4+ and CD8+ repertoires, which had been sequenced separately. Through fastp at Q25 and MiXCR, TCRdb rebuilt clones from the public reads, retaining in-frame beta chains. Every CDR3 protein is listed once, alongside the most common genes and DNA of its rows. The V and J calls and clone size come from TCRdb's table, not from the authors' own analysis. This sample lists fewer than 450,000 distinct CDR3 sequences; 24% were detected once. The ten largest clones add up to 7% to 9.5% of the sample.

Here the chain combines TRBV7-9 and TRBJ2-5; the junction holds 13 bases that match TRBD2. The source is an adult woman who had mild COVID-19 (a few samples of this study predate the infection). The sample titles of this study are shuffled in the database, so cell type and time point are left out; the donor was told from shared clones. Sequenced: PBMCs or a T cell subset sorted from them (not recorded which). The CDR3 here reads CASSPGTSGERETQYF. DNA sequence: TGTGCCAGCAGCCCCGGGACTAGCGGGGAGCGGGAGACCCAGTACTTC.